These 28 T cell receptor beta chains originate from one sample sequenced in a study of long-term antiretroviral therapy in people with HIV. The assay used was immunoSEQ (version v3.0), run at survey level. Assay used: immunoSEQ multiplex PCR; TCRdb lists only in-frame clones, some missing. This table holds tens of thousands of clones, 86% found once. The sequenced sample was unsorted PBMCs, obtained just over 2.6 years after starting antiretroviral therapy. Receptor source: a man in his forties with HIV.

The chain joins TRBV11-2 to TRBJ2-2, with D perhaps TRBD1 or TRBD2 (5 bases each). Deletions cut 5 bases from V and 7 bases from J, with 23 bases between. This CDR3 has 17 amino acids. The germline CDR1 and CDR2 sequences are SGHAT and FQNNGV. The CDR3 nucleotides read TGTGCCAGCAGCCCGGGACCTAACCTATTGAACGGCGGGGAGCTGTTTTTT. Translating gives CASSPGPNLLNGGELFF.

The chain combines TRBV10-1 with TRBJ1-5, with a tentative D call TRBD1 (6 bases). The germline V and J ends were trimmed by 6 bases and 2 bases, with 14 bases remaining between them. CDR1 and CDR2 (germline): WNHNN, SYGVQD (reference sequence). There are 15 residues in the CDR3. CDR3 loop: CASRQKGEGNQPQHF. CDR3 bases: TGCGCCAGCAGGCAGAAGGGGGAAGGCAATCAGCCCCAGCATTTT.

The chain is built from TRBV30 and TRBJ1-1; no clear D gene. Germline CDR1 and CDR2: GTSNPN and SVGIG (reference sequence). CDR3 length: 11 residues. The V end lost 4 bases, the J end lost 0 bases, and 3 bases lay between the germline ends. CDR3 amino acids: CAWILNTEAFF. The CDR3 bases are TGTGCCTGGATTCTGAACACTGAAGCTTTCTTT.

The V call is TRBV19, the J call TRBJ2-4, with TRBD2 matching 12 bases. The germline gives CDR1 LNHDA, CDR2 SQIVND (reference sequence). V was pared by 6 bases and J by 5 bases, with 5 bases of the junction left unmatched. The CDR3 loop spans 15 amino acids. Written as DNA, the CDR3 is TGTGCCAGTAGACTGACTAGCGGGGGCGAAAACATTCAGTACTTC. Protein sequence: CASRLTSGGENIQYF. Drawing the rest from reference TRBV19 and TRBJ2-4, the complete variable domain is DGGITQSPKYLFRKEGQNVTLSCEQNLNHDAMYWYRQDPGQGLRLIYYSQIVNDFQKGDIAEGYSVSREKKESFPLTVTSAQKNPTAFYLCASRLTSGGENIQYFGAGTRLSVL.

The CDR3 DNA reads as TGTGCCAGCAGCCAAGGTTGGGGGCGCAACCAAGAGACCCAGTACTTC. Its protein is CASSQGWGRNQETQYF. The chain recombines TRBV4-2 with TRBJ2-5, with D possibly TRBD1 on 6 matching bases. This CDR3 is 16 amino acids long. Germline loops: CDR1 LGHNA, CDR2 YNFKEQ. V lost 1 base and J lost 0, with 12 bases in between.

The V call is TRBV10-3, the J call TRBJ1-1, with unresolved D. V shed 3 bases and J shed 5 bases, with 7 bases lying between them. The CDR3 sequence is 12 residues long. CDR1 is ENHRY, CDR2 SYGVKD, per germline. The CDR3 bases are TGTGCCATCAGTGATGGAGGGACTGAAGCTTTCTTT. Amino acids: CAISDGGTEAFF.

The chain combines TRBV2 with TRBJ1-5; D uncertain. In germline, CDR1 is SNHLY, CDR2 FYNNEI. Deletions cut 0 bases from V and 16 bases from J, with 16 bases between. This CDR3 comprises 13 residues. CDR3 amino acids: CASSEAQSLNSHF. The CDR3 coding sequence is TGTGCCAGCAGTGAAGCGCAGTCCCTCAACTCTCATTTT.

The rearrangement links TRBV28 to TRBJ1-1, with unresolved D. Deletions cut 8 bases from V and 1 base from J, with 17 bases between. The germline gives CDR1 MDHEN, CDR2 SYDVKM. The CDR3 spans 15 residues. The CDR3 sequence: CASALVWEPNTEAFF. CDR3 DNA: TGTGCCAGCGCGCTAGTGTGGGAACCGAACACTGAAGCTTTCTTT. Full variable domain (outside the CDR3, taken from reference TRBV28 and TRBJ1-1): DVKVTQSSRYLVKRTGEKVFLECVQDMDHENMFWYRQDPGLGLRLIYFSYDVKMKEKGDIPEGYSVSREKKERFSLILESASTNQTSMYLCASALVWEPNTEAFFGQGTRLTVV.

This chain links TRBV7-9 with TRBJ2-2; maybe TRBD1 (6 bases). CDR1 and CDR2 (germline): SEHNR, FQNEAQ (reference sequence). The CDR3 covers 17 residues. V lost 4 bases, J lost 2 bases, and 17 bases lay in between. CDR3 DNA: TGTGCCAGCAGCTCCACTCGACAGGCGAGAAACACCGGGGAGCTGTTTTTT. The encoded protein is CASSSTRQARNTGELFF.

This chain uses TRBV28 with TRBJ2-3; 9 bases agree with TRBD1. Germline-derived CDR1 and CDR2 are MDHEN and SYDVKM. The CDR3 spans 14 residues. V was pared by 5 bases and J by 3 bases, with 3 bases of the junction left unmatched. In DNA, the CDR3 is TGTGCCAGCAGTGAGGACAGGGGTACAGATACGCAGTATTTT. Its protein product is CASSEDRGTDTQYF.

The gene calls are TRBV7-2 and TRBJ2-7, with 7 positions matching TRBD1. V lost 5 bases to trimming and J lost 5 bases; unmatched junction nucleotides: 9. CDR3 length: 14 amino acids. Germline values: CDR1 SGHTA, CDR2 FQGNSA. Here the CDR3 reads CASSPPPTGNEQYF. For the CDR3, the DNA is TGTGCCAGCAGCCCCCCACCGACAGGGAACGAGCAGTACTTC. Supplemented by reference TRBV7-2 and TRBJ2-7, the full variable domain reads GAGVSQSPSNKVTEKGKDVELRCDPISGHTALYWYRQSLGQGLEFLIYFQGNSAPDKSGLPSDRFSAERTGGSVSTLTIQRTQQEDSAVYLCASSPPPTGNEQYFGPGTRLTVT.

The gene calls are TRBV5-6 and TRBJ1-1; D not resolved. CDR3 length: 17 residues. Germline V lookup: CDR1 SGHDT, CDR2 YYEEEE. V was trimmed by 4 bases and J by 4 bases, leaving 23 bases between them. In DNA, the CDR3 is TGTGCCAGCAGCCTAGGACTGGGGAAGTGGGAGCGCACTGAAGCTTTCTTT. Translation gives CASSLGLGKWERTEAFF.

This chain uses TRBV15 with TRBJ2-1; the D gene could be TRBD1 or TRBD2 (5 bases each). Germline V lookup: CDR1 LNHNV, CDR2 YYDKDF (reference sequence). This CDR3 is built from 18 residues. Deletions cut 7 bases from V and 0 bases from J, with 22 bases between. The CDR3 is CATTGTEQPGSSYNEQFF. The CDR3 region has the DNA TGTGCCACCACCGGGACGGAACAACCGGGGAGCTCCTACAATGAGCAGTTCTTC. Together with reference TRBV15 and TRBJ2-1, the CDR3 gives the full variable domain: DAMVIQNPRYQVTQFGKPVTLSCSQTLNHNVMYWYQQKSSQAPKLLFHYYDKDFNNEADTPDNFQSRRPNTSFCFLDIRSPGLGDTAMYLCATTGTEQPGSSYNEQFFGPGTRLTVL.

The J gene is TRBJ1-3, the V gene TRBV27; D unclear. The germline CDR1 and CDR2 sequences are MNHEY and SMNVEV (reference sequence). The CDR3 loop spans 13 amino acids. The ends were cut back, 0 bases at V and 4 bases at J, with 4 bases in the middle. The chain's CDR3 is CASSLSLGNTIYF. The CDR3 region has the DNA TGTGCCAGCAGTTTATCGCTCGGAAACACCATATATTTT.

The chain joins TRBV5-4 to TRBJ2-1, with a weak D call TRBD2 (6 bases). This CDR3 is 13 amino acids long. Trimming took 7 bases from V and 3 from J, leaving 11 bases between them. From germline, CDR1 is SGHNT and CDR2 YYREEE (reference sequence). The CDR3 sequence: CASRGALYNEQFF. The CDR3 coding sequence is TGTGCCAGCCGCGGGGCGCTCTACAATGAGCAGTTCTTC.

The chain carries TRBV28 and TRBJ1-2, with 11 bases lining up with TRBD1. The CDR3 has 16 amino acids. CDR1 MDHEN and CDR2 SYDVKM come from the germline V gene. Trimming took 5 bases from V and 3 from J; bases not matched to a gene: 8. CDR3 amino acids: CASSPLGQGADYGYTF. Written as DNA, the CDR3 is TGTGCCAGCAGTCCCCTCGGACAGGGGGCTGACTATGGCTACACCTTC.

CDR3 nucleotides: TGTGCCAGCAGCACGCGACAGGGGGGCTATGGCTACACCTTC. Its translation is CASSTRQGGYGYTF. The chain has TRBV7-2 and TRBJ1-2; 9 positions agree with TRBD1. Losses at the gene ends were 5 bases for V and 4 bases for J; bases not matched to a gene: 5. This CDR3 region has 14 residues. The germline CDR1 and CDR2 sequences are SGHTA and FQGNSA.

The V and J genes are TRBV5-4 and TRBJ2-7; TRBD1 agrees at 7 bases. With V trimmed by 0 bases and J by 2 bases, 2 bases remained unmatched. The germline V gene has CDR1 SGHNT and CDR2 YYREEE (reference sequence). The CDR3 is 14 residues long. The CDR3, as DNA: TGTGCCAGCAGCTTGGATCAGGGGGCCTACGAGCAGTACTTC. It encodes CASSLDQGAYEQYF.

This rearrangement joins TRBV7-9 to TRBJ2-2; 10 bases map to TRBD2. After removal of 4 bases from V and 3 bases from J, the junction contained 5 bases not matched to a gene. The germline gives CDR1 SEHNR, CDR2 FQNEAQ (reference sequence). The CDR3 is 16 residues long. CDR3 protein: CASSSSGRADTGELFF. The CDR3 coding sequence is TGTGCCAGCAGCTCCAGCGGGAGGGCGGACACCGGGGAGCTGTTTTTT.

This chain uses TRBV28 with TRBJ1-2; D gene uncertain. Germline lookup yields CDR1 MDHEN and CDR2 SYDVKM. V lost 11 bases and J lost 3, with 10 bases in between. The CDR3 runs to 11 residues. The CDR3 DNA reads TGTGCCCAGGCAGGAGACTATGGCTACACCTTC. It yields the protein CAQAGDYGYTF.

The J gene is TRBJ1-4, the V gene TRBV19; possibly TRBD1 for D (6 bases). V gave up 4 bases and J gave up 2 bases, with 17 bases separating them. CDR1 is LNHDA, CDR2 SQIVND, per germline (reference sequence). The CDR3 covers 17 residues. The CDR3 bases are TGTGCCAGTAGTACCCCGACAGGCTACGGCACTAATGAAAAACTGTTTTTT. Translation: CASSTPTGYGTNEKLFF.

This clone has only one observation. The conserved final phenylalanine or tryptophan is absent from the CDR3, which likely points to a read error. The DNA is omitted, as the CDR3 cannot be located on it reliably, and the CDR3 follows TCRdb's listing. The V call is TRBV28, the J call TRBJ1-1. The CDR3 has 13 residues if both end residues are counted. Per the germline V gene, CDR1 is MDHEN and CDR2 is SYDVKM. The CDR3 region is CASSSPLALGTEI.

This chain connects TRBV4-3 to TRBJ2-7; D possibly uses TRBD1 or TRBD2 (5 bases each). V was trimmed by 0 bases and J by 4 bases, leaving 13 bases between them. This CDR3 has 15 residues. The germline gives CDR1 LGHNA, CDR2 YSLEER. This CDR3 reads CASSQDSGWGYEQYF. The CDR3 DNA reads as TGCGCCAGCAGCCAAGATTCTGGCTGGGGGTACGAGCAGTACTTC.

In its sample, this clone was seen once. The genes are TRBV11-2 and TRBJ2-1, with 7 nucleotides matching TRBD2. Unmatched junction bases numbered 10, after V lost 7 bases and J lost 1 base. The CDR3 consists of 16 residues. Germline V gene sequence: CDR1 SGHAT, CDR2 FQNNGV. CDR3 coding DNA: TGTGCCAGCACCCCCTGGGGAGGGCAATCCTACAATGAGCAGTTCTTC. It specifies CASTPWGGQSYNEQFF.

The rearrangement links TRBV5-4 to TRBJ2-4; tentatively, D is TRBD2 (5 bases). Germline loops: CDR1 SGHNT, CDR2 YYREEE (reference sequence). Trimming took off 0 bases at V and 8 bases at J, with 21 bases between the two ends. The CDR3 runs to 17 residues. The CDR3 is CASSLGRAGAGEDIQYF. The DNA of the CDR3 is TGTGCCAGCAGCTTGGGTCGGGCGGGCGCCGGTGAGGACATTCAGTACTTC.

The J gene is TRBJ2-1, the V gene TRBV2; 7 bases line up with TRBD1. Trimming at V came to 7 bases and at J to 9 bases, leaving 12 bases not matched to a gene. There are 14 residues in the CDR3. CDR1 and CDR2 (germline): SNHLY, FYNNEI. The CDR3 DNA reads TGTGCCAGCAACCCGCTGACAGGGAGCATTGAGCAGTTCTTC. This translates into CASNPLTGSIEQFF.

This chain joins TRBV27 and TRBJ2-1, with 10 bases that match TRBD2. Per the germline V gene, CDR1 is MNHEY and CDR2 is SMNVEV (reference sequence). The CDR3 is made up of 16 amino acids. Trimming at V came to 4 bases and at J to 4 bases, leaving 7 bases not matched to a gene. The chain's CDR3 is CASSSSLLAGYNEQFF. The CDR3 nucleotides are TGTGCCAGCAGTTCCTCCCTACTAGCGGGATACAATGAGCAGTTCTTC.

This rearrangement joins TRBV5-1 to TRBJ2-5, with D tentatively TRBD1 or TRBD2 (5 bases each). Germline V gene lookup returns CDR1 SGHRS and CDR2 YFSETQ. The CDR3 covers 16 residues. Deletions cut 3 bases from V and 4 bases from J, with 19 bases between. The CDR3: CASSSSGTPSSETQYF. For the CDR3, the DNA is TGCGCCAGCAGCTCCTCCGGGACCCCGAGTTCAGAGACCCAGTACTTC.